A single sample gave rise to the 7 T cell receptor beta chains below, sequenced in a study of blood T cell repertoires in COVID-19. Produced via immunoSEQ multiplex PCR; TCRdb's table is partial and in-frame only. The table shows more than 45,000 clones, with around 86% occurring only once. The sequenced material came from peripheral blood. Source of these receptors: a human donor with active COVID-19. The donor label of this sample is uncertain.

The chain combines TRBV27 with TRBJ2-7, with 8 bases identical to TRBD2. This CDR3 contains 16 residues. Unmatched junction bases numbered 6, after V lost 0 bases and J lost 2 bases. The germline gives CDR1 MNHEY, CDR2 SMNVEV (reference sequence). The CDR3 loop reads CASSLSAGGITYEQYF. The CDR3 DNA is TGTGCCAGCAGTTTATCGGCGGGGGGCATTACCTACGAGCAGTACTTC.

The chain uses TRBV19 and TRBJ2-1; TRBD2 is a possible D gene (6 bases). Germline V gives CDR1 LNHDA, CDR2 SQIVND (reference sequence). V lost 3 bases and J lost 2, with 11 bases in between. The CDR3 length is 15 residues. The CDR3, as DNA: TGTGCCAGTAGTATCTCGGGGGATGCCTACAATGAGCAGTTCTTC. It codes for CASSISGDAYNEQFF.

The V and J genes are TRBV6-6 and TRBJ2-3, with D possibly TRBD2 on 5 matching bases. V was trimmed by 10 bases and J by 1 base, leaving 9 bases between them. The CDR3 covers 12 residues. Germline assignment: CDR1 MNHNY and CDR2 SVGAGI (reference sequence). The CDR3 spells CATTRGTDTQYF. For the CDR3, the DNA is TGTGCCACCACGAGGGGCACAGATACGCAGTATTTT.

This chain's CDR3 is CASSFPGYSNQPQHF. DNA for the CDR3: TGTGCCAGCAGTTTCCCAGGGTATAGCAATCAGCCCCAGCATTTT. The chain joins TRBV28 to TRBJ1-5, with D tentatively TRBD1 (5 bases). Trimming removed 3 bases at V and 0 bases at J, with 9 bases between. Germline CDR1 MDHEN, CDR2 SYDVKM. CDR3 size: 15 residues.

The chain joins TRBV27 to TRBJ1-5; D not resolved. The CDR3 contains 15 residues. Germline CDR1 is MNHEY and CDR2 is SMNVEV (reference sequence). The germline V and J ends were trimmed by 3 bases and 0 bases, with 9 bases remaining between them. CDR3 sequence: CASSFSVYSNQPQHF. The CDR3 nucleotides are TGTGCCAGCAGTTTCTCCGTATATAGCAATCAGCCCCAGCATTTT.

This sequence joins TRBV5-1 and TRBJ2-2; 7 bases agree with TRBD2. Germline CDR1 and CDR2: SGHRS and YFSETQ. The CDR3 is 15 residues long. The trim removed 0 bases at V and 4 bases at J, leaving 3 bases unmatched. CDR3 sequence (DNA): TGCGCCAGCAGCTTGGGTACGGGAGGCACCGGGGAGCTGTTTTTT. Its protein product is CASSLGTGGTGELFF.

The genes are TRBV2 and TRBJ1-5; no firm D call. Trimming left V 4 bases short and J 1 base short, with 8 bases between. The CDR3 totals 14 residues. The germline V gene encodes CDR1 SNHLY and CDR2 FYNNEI. For the CDR3, the DNA is TGTGCCAGCAGTGGGCAGGCGAGCAATCAGCCCCAGCATTTT. Translation: CASSGQASNQPQHF.